The next 20 T cell receptor beta chains were all read from a single sample in a study of shared clonotypes between healthy human individuals. CD45RO-negative CD8 cells positively selected for CCR7 made up the naive population, which excluded terminally differentiated effector memory CD45RA+ cells. Profiling relied on immunoSEQ multiplex PCR, and the TCRdb table lists in-frame clones only, not all of them. This sample carries about 580,000 clones, roughly 98% of them seen once, and the ten largest clones take more than 0.3%. Sequencing input: naive CD8+ T cells sorted from blood. Source of these receptors: a young man in good health.

The V call is TRBV2, the J call TRBJ2-3, with 10 bases lining up with TRBD1. J was trimmed by 2 bases and V by 5 bases; bases with no gene match: 4. The CDR3 sequence is 15 residues long. Germline V lookup: CDR1 SNHLY, CDR2 FYNNEI. The CDR3 reads CASSWTGGVTDTQYF. Here the CDR3 DNA reads TGTGCCAGCAGTTGGACAGGGGGTGTCACAGATACGCAGTATTTT.

The chain combines TRBV28 with TRBJ1-5; D ambiguous. The CDR3 spans 17 residues. CDR1 is MDHEN, CDR2 SYDVKM, per germline. V gave up 3 bases and J gave up 0 bases, with 15 bases separating them. The CDR3 sequence: CASSFSSREGSNQPQHF. CDR3 nucleotide sequence: TGTGCCAGCAGTTTTTCGTCCCGGGAGGGTAGCAATCAGCCCCAGCATTTT.

This chain joins TRBV28 and TRBJ2-1; TRBD2 aligns across 12 bases. V lost 3 bases, J lost 7 bases, and 10 bases stayed unmatched. This CDR3 has 17 residues. From germline, CDR1 is MDHEN and CDR2 SYDVKM. CDR3 sequence reads: CASSLRLAGGPLNEQFF. CDR3 nucleotides: TGTGCCAGCAGTTTGCGGCTAGCGGGAGGGCCCTTAAATGAGCAGTTCTTC.

The chain couples TRBV28 to TRBJ2-3, with TRBD1 identical over 8 bases. Per germline, CDR1 MDHEN and CDR2 SYDVKM. This CDR3 is built from 14 residues. V lost 6 bases and J lost 1; bases outside the gene matches: 3. The CDR3 spells CASSDRGGTDTQYF. The CDR3 nucleotides are TGTGCCAGCAGCGACAGGGGCGGCACAGATACGCAGTATTTT.

This sequence joins TRBV27 and TRBJ1-2, with D possibly being TRBD1 (5 bases). Trimming pared 6 bases from V and 4 bases from J, leaving 15 bases between. The CDR3 is 14 amino acids. Germline-derived CDR1 and CDR2 are MNHEY and SMNVEV (reference sequence). CDR3 residues: CASRTTDTLYGYTF. The CDR3, as DNA: TGTGCCAGCAGAACGACAGACACCCTCTATGGCTACACCTTC.

With regard to this clone: This same CDR3 is encoded by further DNA sequences in the sample. This sequence joins TRBV7-9 and TRBJ2-2, with TRBD1 identical over 7 bases. Germline values: CDR1 SEHNR, CDR2 FQNEAQ (reference sequence). J gave up 7 bases and V 5 bases, and 1 base lay outside the gene matches. The CDR3 sequence is 12 residues long. The CDR3 loop reads CASSPGGGELFF. The CDR3 DNA follows: TGTGCCAGCAGCCCAGGGGGCGGGGAGCTGTTTTTT.

The rearrangement uses TRBV27 and TRBJ2-1; 9 bases fit TRBD2. The CDR3 runs to 17 residues. Looked up from germline, CDR1 is MNHEY and CDR2 is SMNVEV (reference sequence). The ends lost 4 bases at V and 7 bases at J; junction bases unmatched: 14. The CDR3 protein is CASSSQTSGGGWNEQFF. The CDR3 DNA reads as TGTGCCAGCAGTTCACAGACTAGCGGAGGCGGTTGGAATGAGCAGTTCTTC.

The chain uses TRBV27 and TRBJ1-2, with 7 nucleotides matching TRBD1. J was trimmed by 3 bases and V by 6 bases; bases with no gene match: 13. Germline V CDR1 and CDR2: MNHEY, SMNVEV (reference sequence). The CDR3 runs to 16 residues. CDR3 region: CASSHQLQGGHYGYTF. CDR3 nucleotide sequence: TGTGCCAGCAGCCATCAACTCCAGGGGGGACACTATGGCTACACCTTC.

Here the CDR3 reads CASSPASAYEQYF. The DNA of the CDR3 is TGTGCCAGCAGCCCGGCGAGCGCCTACGAGCAGTACTTC. The rearrangement joins TRBV7-9 to TRBJ2-7; D not certain. The CDR3 loop spans 13 amino acids. Trimming took off 5 bases at V and 2 bases at J, with 10 bases between the two ends. Germline CDR1 is SEHNR and CDR2 is FQNEAQ (reference sequence).

This chain uses TRBV6-5 with TRBJ1-1, with 8 bases that match TRBD1. The CDR3 is made up of 14 amino acids. V shed 4 bases, J shed 1 base, and the junction held 2 bases outside the gene matches. Germline values: CDR1 MNHEY, CDR2 SVGAGI. The CDR3 reads CASSSGTGNTEAFF. CDR3 coding DNA: TGTGCCAGCAGTTCCGGGACAGGGAACACTGAAGCTTTCTTT.

The chain joins TRBV7-6 to TRBJ2-7, with a possible D match to TRBD2 (5 bases). This CDR3 has 15 amino acids. V lost 5 bases, J lost 5 bases, and 19 bases lay in between. Germline CDR1 SGHVS, CDR2 FNYEAQ. The CDR3 DNA reads TGTGCCAGCAGCGGAAACGAGGGTAAAAACGACGAGCAGTACTTC. This translates into CASSGNEGKNDEQYF.

Notes on this clone: Other DNA sequences of this sample code for an identical CDR3. V is TRBV4-1 and J is TRBJ1-1, with D hard to call. Trimming shortened V by 3 bases and J by 4 bases, and 6 bases separated the two germline ends. The CDR3 has 12 residues. Germline CDR1 is MGHRA and CDR2 is YSYEKL. The CDR3 nucleotides are TGCGCCAGCAGCCAGGGTCTCACTGAAGCTTTCTTT. Residues: CASSQGLTEAFF.

The CDR3, as DNA: TGTGCCAGCAGTTTATACGGACTAGCGGGAGGGAGAGAGACCCAGTACTTC. Encoded protein: CASSLYGLAGGRETQYF. This chain uses TRBV28 with TRBJ2-5, with 15 bases matching TRBD2. Trimming at V came to 1 base and at J to 4 bases, leaving 4 bases not matched to a gene. Germline lookup yields CDR1 MDHEN and CDR2 SYDVKM. CDR3 length: 17 residues. The complete variable domain, with remaining parts taken from reference TRBV28 and TRBJ2-5, reads DVKVTQSSRYLVKRTGEKVFLECVQDMDHENMFWYRQDPGLGLRLIYFSYDVKMKEKGDIPEGYSVSREKKERFSLILESASTNQTSMYLCASSLYGLAGGRETQYFGPGTRLLVL.

The chain employs TRBV4-3 and TRBJ2-7, with TRBD1 matching 7 bases. V lost 0 bases, J lost 6 bases, and 8 bases stayed unmatched. The CDR3 spans 15 residues. Germline V gene lookup returns CDR1 LGHNA and CDR2 YSLEER. The CDR3 DNA follows: TGCGCCAGCAGCCAAGATCTCCGGACAGGCCCCGAGCAGTACTTC. Translating gives CASSQDLRTGPEQYF.

The chain combines TRBV7-8 with TRBJ1-1; D uncertain. This CDR3 comprises 14 residues. Trimming took off 1 base at V and 8 bases at J, with 14 bases between the two ends. CDR1 is SGHVS, CDR2 FQNEAQ, per germline. This CDR3 is CASSLVGRVLEAFF. The CDR3 coding sequence is TGTGCCAGCAGCTTAGTTGGTAGGGTTTTGGAAGCTTTCTTT.

The CDR3 sequence is CASSEVSTRLAGGGSLQYF. The CDR3 DNA reads TGTGCCAGCAGTGAAGTATCCACTCGACTAGCGGGAGGGGGGTCTCTGCAGTATTTT. The chain joins TRBV2 to TRBJ2-3; 14 bases line up with TRBD2. CDR3 length: 19 amino acids. Germline values: CDR1 SNHLY, CDR2 FYNNEI. V dropped 1 base and J dropped 11; count of bases not matched to a gene: 17.

The gene calls are TRBV4-3 and TRBJ2-1; D remains ambiguous. Trimming removed 0 bases at V and 9 bases at J, with 15 bases between. The CDR3 has 15 residues. CDR1 LGHNA and CDR2 YSLEER come from the germline V gene. The CDR3 sequence is CASSQEVNLFIEQFF. The CDR3 DNA follows: TGCGCCAGCAGCCAAGAAGTCAACCTTTTCATTGAGCAGTTCTTC.

The chain is built from TRBV7-9 and TRBJ2-3, with D tentatively TRBD1 (7 bases). Trimming removed 3 bases from V and 2 bases from J, with 9 bases in between. The CDR3 has 14 residues. Germline values: CDR1 SEHNR, CDR2 FQNEAQ (reference sequence). The DNA of the CDR3 is TGTGCCAGCAGCTTGGAGGGGGCCACAGATACGCAGTATTTT. Translated: CASSLEGATDTQYF.

J is TRBJ2-5 and V is TRBV4-3, with D uncertain. The CDR3 covers 13 residues. Trimming took off 9 bases at V and 5 bases at J, with 16 bases between the two ends. Germline CDR1 reads LGHNA; CDR2 reads YSLEER. For the CDR3, the DNA is TGCGCCAGGACCCCTGTGGGTGGGGAGACCCAGTACTTC. Protein product: CARTPVGGETQYF.

This chain links TRBV27 with TRBJ2-2, with D maybe TRBD2 (6 bases). Germline CDR1 and CDR2: MNHEY and SMNVEV (reference sequence). With 8 bases removed from V and 0 bases from J, the gap between germline ends came to 7 bases. The CDR3 runs 13 residues. As DNA, the CDR3 is TGTGCCAGCCGGGGGACGAACACCGGGGAGCTGTTTTTT. Its protein is CASRGTNTGELFF.